This T cell receptor (beta chain) appears in the sequencing data of a study of blood T cells in healthy people across ages. Next came a second PCR, run for about 7 to 12 cycles, which used a sample-barcoded 5' primer along with a J-beta primer mix. The yield of each sample was at least 3 million CDR3-containing paired-end reads. TCRdb re-derived calls from the 5' RACE reads in MiXCR, one entry per CDR3 protein. The repertoire holds hundreds of thousands of distinct CDR3 sequences, 58% seen once, with approximately 37% in the top ten. This clonotype has a handful of counts. Germline V CDR1 and CDR2: SGHRS, YFSETQ. The V end lost 5 bases, the J end lost 2 bases, and 10 bases lay between the germline ends. This CDR3 comprises 13 residues.

The TCR sequence derives from a man aged 55-75 years in good health. The genes are TRBV5-1 and TRBJ1-2; D is perhaps TRBD1 (6 bases). The sample was blood. The CDR3 spells CASRAGANYGYTF. CDR3 sequence (DNA): TGCGCCAGCAGAGCGGGGGCCAACTATGGCTACACCTTC.